The rows below give T cell receptor beta chains drawn from one sample of a study of T cells expressing NK-cell markers. With the 5' RACE reads reprocessed, TCRdb shows one record per CDR3 protein and no DNA. Its table lists under 200,000 distinct CDR3 sequences. Sequencing was done on a sample of blood T cells: a sorted CD56 or NKG2C T cell subset, CD4+ or CD8+ T cells, or bulk PBMC T cells (not recorded which). The origin of the receptors is a woman aged 18-70 years in good health. Both conserved end residues are part of each CDR3. Each record gives: J gene, CDR3 length, V gene, CDR3 protein.

>TRBJ1-1|14|TRBV6-2/TRBV6-3
CASSYRTANTEAFF
>TRBJ1-6|14|TRBV19
CASGPGQTNSPLHF
>TRBJ2-7|13|TRBV20-1
CSALGLGRHEQYF
>TRBJ2-3|16|TRBV7-9
CASSPRGASSTDTQYF
>TRBJ1-1|13|TRBV7-8
CASSLGGPSEAFF
>TRBJ1-2|13|TRBV2
CASSVDRIYGYTF
>TRBJ2-1|13|TRBV20-1
CSAVAGTYNEQFF
>TRBJ2-5|13|TRBV15
CATSRGGWETQYF
>TRBJ1-6|15|TRBV3-1
CASSFRTGPNSPLHF
>TRBJ2-7|16|TRBV5-1
CASSPGLAGLPYEQYF
>TRBJ1-5|14|TRBV11-2
CASSAGYSNQPQHF
>TRBJ2-7|11|TRBV6-1
CASKRTYEQYF
>TRBJ2-3|13|TRBV30
CAWSARSTDTQYF
>TRBJ2-1|15|TRBV7-2
CASSLGGGGHNEQFF
>TRBJ2-1|17|TRBV4-1
CASSQGRLAGIYNEQFF
>TRBJ2-3|11|TRBV29-1
CSVRGADTQYF
>TRBJ2-5|15|TRBV10-3
CAISTSGVSQETQYF
>TRBJ2-5|15|TRBV10-2
CASSRRTNVQETQYF
>TRBJ2-1|21|TRBV4-2
CASSPRFSGTSGRIGRNEQFF
>TRBJ2-3|16|TRBV5-4
CASSFTSYSSTDTQYF
>TRBJ2-1|14|TRBV7-2
CATKPGLAGNEQFF